This T cell receptor (beta chain) was observed in a study of blood T cells in healthy people across ages. Whole-study results and caveats: Naive and antigen-experienced cells were not separated, limiting conclusive comparison. Per million T cells, TCR beta diversity dropped roughly linearly as age increased. Underestimates were what the diversity estimates from one million T cells were considered to be.

This clonotype was detected a few times. Its specificity is unknown. Then a second PCR, running about 6 to 12 cycles, was carried out with a sample-barcoded 5' primer and a J-beta primer mix. TCRdb analysed the 5' RACE reads with MiXCR anew, one entry per CDR3 protein. The repertoire includes about 1.8 million distinct CDR3 sequences, about 50% of them detected once, and over 2% sits in the top ten. Trimming took off 4 bases at V and 6 bases at J, with 18 bases between the two ends. The CDR3 spans 15 residues. Germline CDR1 reads MDHEN; CDR2 reads SYDVKM. The receptor was derived from a woman aged 40 to 49 in good health. Material for sequencing was blood. The chain links TRBV28 to TRBJ2-5; D possibly corresponds to TRBD2 (6 bases). The CDR3 DNA follows: TGTGCCAGCAGTTCCCCGACCGGGGGTTTGAAGACCCAGTACTTC. It translates to CASSSPTGGLKTQYF. Full variable domain (remainder filled in from reference TRBV28 and TRBJ2-5): DVKVTQSSRYLVKRTGEKVFLECVQDMDHENMFWYRQDPGLGLRLIYFSYDVKMKEKGDIPEGYSVSREKKERFSLILESASTNQTSMYLCASSSPTGGLKTQYFGPGTRLLVL.